This entry lists 10 T cell receptor beta chains sequenced from one sample in a study of cytomegalovirus exposure and HLA in healthy donors. In the PCR, 60 Vbeta and 13 Jbeta primers were used. Some clones are missing from TCRdb's copy, which holds only in-frame ones; the method was immunoSEQ multiplex PCR. In the table there are 180,000 or so clones, about four fifths of which are singletons. The source material was PBMCs. These receptors were taken from a woman aged 25-40 years in good health and CMV-seronegative.

The chain uses TRBV5-1 and TRBJ2-1, with D tentatively TRBD2 (5 bases). CDR1 and CDR2 from the germline V gene are SGHRS and YFSETQ. The CDR3 spans 15 residues. V lost 0 bases and J lost 9, with 16 bases in between. As DNA, the CDR3 is TGCGCCAGCAGCTTGGGAACTAGTCAACCCACTGAGCAGTTCTTC. Translating it yields CASSLGTSQPTEQFF.

The rearrangement uses TRBV5-6 and TRBJ1-2; D gene uncertain. Germline V gene sequence: CDR1 SGHDT, CDR2 YYEEEE. The CDR3 totals 12 residues. V was trimmed by 4 bases and J by 8 bases, leaving 12 bases between them. The CDR3, as DNA: TGTGCCAGCAGCCTGTCTGGAGGCGGCTACACCTTC. The encoded protein is CASSLSGGGYTF.

This chain connects TRBV30 to TRBJ1-2; possible D gene TRBD1, 6 bases. Germline lookup yields CDR1 GTSNPN and CDR2 SVGIG (reference sequence). V lost 7 bases and J lost 8, with 23 bases in between. The CDR3 runs to 14 residues. CDR3 DNA sequence: TGTGCCTTCCGACAAGACAGGCGAGCGTGGGGCTACACCTTC. Its translation: CAFRQDRRAWGYTF.

This rearrangement joins TRBV7-8 to TRBJ1-2, with TRBD1 matching over 9 bases. Germline CDR1 reads SGHVS; CDR2 reads FQNEAQ. V gave up 5 bases and J gave up 14 bases; unmatched junction bases: 12. This CDR3 spans 13 amino acids. CDR3 loop: CASSPGGDRERTF. The CDR3 nucleotides are TGTGCCAGCAGCCCGGGGGGGGACAGGGAAAGAACCTTC. The full variable domain, rest sourced from reference TRBV7-8 and TRBJ1-2, is GAGVSQSPRYKVAKRGQDVALRCDPISGHVSLFWYQQALGQGPEFLTYFQNEAQLDKSGLPSDRFFAERPEGSVSTLKIQRTQQEDSAVYLCASSPGGDRERTFGSGTRLTVV.

J is TRBJ2-7 and V is TRBV9, with D possibly TRBD2 on 5 matching bases. Germline V gene sequence: CDR1 SGDLS, CDR2 YYNGEE. V lost 4 bases and J 1 base, leaving 15 bases between the germline ends. This CDR3 spans 15 amino acids. In DNA form, the CDR3 reads TGTGCCAGCAGCTCCAGTACTAGTCGATCCTACGAGCAGTACTTC. Translating it yields CASSSSTSRSYEQYF.

The chain carries TRBV5-6 and TRBJ1-2; TRBD1 matches 7 bases. V was clipped by 5 bases and J by 4 bases; unmatched bases: 5. Germline V gene lookup returns CDR1 SGHDT and CDR2 YYEEEE. This CDR3 is built from 13 residues. The CDR3 is CASRQGTVYGYTF. Here the CDR3 DNA reads TGTGCCAGCAGACAGGGGACAGTCTATGGCTACACCTTC.

As DNA, the CDR3 is TGTGCCAGTAGTATGGGGGCCTCTTTAGGCGAGCAGTACTTC. Its protein product is CASSMGASLGEQYF. The chain joins TRBV19 to TRBJ2-7, with D possibly being TRBD1 (6 bases). In germline, CDR1 is LNHDA, CDR2 SQIVND (reference sequence). The ends were cut back, 3 bases at V and 6 bases at J, with 15 bases in the middle. The CDR3 has 14 amino acids.

This chain connects TRBV30 to TRBJ1-4; D gene uncertain. V dropped 8 bases and J dropped 3 bases, with 13 bases sitting between them. This CDR3 is 13 amino acids long. The germline V gene has CDR1 GTSNPN and CDR2 SVGIG (reference sequence). CDR3 DNA: TGTGCCCGCGGCGGCGGTCCTAATGAAAAACTGTTTTTT. It codes for CARGGGPNEKLFF. The variable domain in full, completed from reference TRBV30 and TRBJ1-4, reads SQTIHQWPATLVQPVGSPLSLECTVEGTSNPNLYWYRQAAGRGLQLLFYSVGIGQISSEVPQNLSASRPQDRQFILSSKKLLLSDSGFYLCARGGGPNEKLFFGSGTQLSVL.

This clone was counted once. The chain carries TRBV5-1 and TRBJ2-3; a weak D match, TRBD2 (5 bases). V was shortened by 0 bases and J by 0 bases, with 11 bases between the two germline ends. CDR1 is SGHRS, CDR2 YFSETQ, per germline. The CDR3 is made up of 16 amino acids. CDR3 DNA sequence: TGCGCCAGCAGCTTGGCCAGCGGACGTAGCACAGATACGCAGTATTTT. It codes for CASSLASGRSTDTQYF.

As concerns this clone: Other DNA sequences in the same sample also yield this CDR3. CDR3 in DNA: TGCGCCAGCAGCTTATTAAGCGGGGGGGCGGATACGCAGTATTTT. Its translation is CASSLLSGGADTQYF. V usage is TRBV5-1 and J usage is TRBJ2-3, with TRBD2 matching 10 bases. The germline gives CDR1 SGHRS, CDR2 YFSETQ. The CDR3 spans 15 residues. Losses at the gene ends were 2 bases for V and 6 bases for J; bases not matched to a gene: 6. Drawing the rest from reference TRBV5-1 and TRBJ2-3, the complete variable domain is KAGVTQTPRYLIKTRGQQVTLSCSPISGHRSVSWYQQTPGQGLQFLFEYFSETQRNKGNFPGRFSGRQFSNSRSEMNVSTLELGDSALYLCASSLLSGGADTQYFGPGTRLTVL.